This paragraph covers one TCR beta chain sequence. The treatment here: 15 to 20 received Ad26.COV2.S at low or high dose, single or two shots; about 5 received placebo; per-sample allocation not given. After the first vaccine or placebo injection, samples were drawn on day 63. This sample was taken from a study of Ad26.COV2.S vaccination and SARS-CoV-2 variants. On the study more broadly: Donor allocation was to the COV1001 Ad26.COV2.S trial arm.

CDR3 length: 16 amino acids. Germline V gene data show CDR1 as SSHAT and CDR2 as FNYEAQ (reference sequence). Losses at the gene ends were 4 bases for V and 5 bases for J; bases not matched to a gene: 6. The method was immunoSEQ multiplex PCR; TCRdb's version includes in-frame clones alone and lacks a portion of them. The sample yields hundreds of thousands of clones, around 93% seen once. The chain recombines TRBV7-7 with TRBJ2-3, with 13 nucleotides matching TRBD2. Here the sequenced sample was peripheral blood, taken in a trial of Ad26.COV2.S vaccine versus placebo. This clonotype was obtained from a person between 18 and 60 years old who received the Ad26.COV2.S COVID-19 vaccine or a placebo. CDR3 sequence: CASSSGTSGVRDTQYF. The DNA of the CDR3 is TGTGCCAGCAGCTCCGGGACTAGCGGGGTGAGAGATACGCAGTATTTT. The full variable domain, rest sourced from reference TRBV7-7 and TRBJ2-3, is GAGVSQSPRYKVTKRGQDVTLRCDPISSHATLYWYQQALGQGPEFLTYFNYEAQPDKSGLPSDRFSAERPEGSISTLTIQRTEQRDSAMYRCASSSGTSGVRDTQYFGPGTRLTVL.